This T cell receptor (beta chain) was documented in a study of T cells in Graves' hyperthyroidism and ophthalmopathy. Study-level background: The authors collected peripheral blood at initial diagnosis, before any treatment. Study findings and constraints: Using 13 V-J features, a model discriminated ophthalmopathy from stable hyperthyroidism.

There are many counts of this clonotype. Its antigen is undetermined. Germline V lookup: CDR1 GTSNPN, CDR2 SVGIG (reference sequence). The CDR3 totals 12 residues. The V and J ends lost 3 bases and 5 bases respectively, with 10 bases between them. For ophthalmopathy patients, the Clinical Activity Score was at least 3 and the NOSPECS grade at least 4; duration was under 3 months. Researchers amplified the TCR beta CDR3 regions from RNA transcripts. Carried out on the TCR CDR3, a first-round RT-PCR used the HTBI primer set. A single record per CDR3 protein comes from TCRdb applying MiXCR to the multiplex PCR reads. The table includes around 360,000 distinct CDR3 sequences, approximately 14% detected once.

Sequencing was performed on blood. The sequence was collected from a woman aged 55-69 years with Graves' ophthalmopathy. V gene TRBV30 combines with J gene TRBJ2-5; no clear D gene. CDR3 protein: CAWSLGTETQYF. The CDR3 DNA follows: TGTGCCTGGAGCTTAGGTACGGAGACCCAGTACTTC.